A single TCR beta chain is shown here with its context. Its matching antigen is unknown. The data belong to a study of T cells after yellow fever vaccination. The wider study: Fractions containing few cells were prepared with SMART-Seq v4 Ultra Low Input. Overall study findings and caveats: A minor fraction of clonotypes spanned both CD4 and CD8 compartments.

The V and J ends lost 2 bases and 5 bases respectively, with 15 bases between them. In germline, CDR1 is MNHEY, CDR2 SVGAGI. The CDR3 runs 15 residues. By 5'RACE template switching, TCR cDNA was produced, with a universal primer site and UMIs added in the process. TCRdb independently ran MiXCR on the 5' RACE reads; one entry per CDR3 protein. The sample yields 450,000 to 550,000 distinct CDR3 sequences, just over 20% seen once. The rearrangement joins TRBV6-5 to TRBJ1-2, with TRBD1 as a possible D gene (6 bases). The sequencing used PBMCs, collected approximately 22 days after the first yellow fever vaccination. This TCR derives from a man between 18 and 29 years old who received the YFV17D yellow fever vaccine. In DNA form, the CDR3 reads TGTGCCAGCAGTTACCACTCGGAGGGGGTTTATGGCTACACCTTC. Protein sequence: CASSYHSEGVYGYTF.